This T cell receptor beta chain is drawn from a study of T cells in Graves' hyperthyroidism and ophthalmopathy. Study in general: Peripheral blood was acquired at first diagnosis, ahead of any therapy whatsoever. Study-level results: From stable hyperthyroidism, ophthalmopathy was set apart by a 13 V-J model.

This clonotype was observed many times. Its antigen is not known. There were TCR beta CDR3 regions amplified from RNA transcripts. HTBI primers were employed in a first-round RT-PCR of the TCR CDR3. MiXCR, run by TCRdb on the multiplex PCR reads, gives a single entry per CDR3 protein. The sample contains more than 450,000 distinct CDR3 sequences, 14% of which appear only once. Stable hyperthyroidism: no ophthalmopathy progression over 18 months of follow-up. The CDR3 extends over 14 amino acids. Germline CDR1 and CDR2: ENHRY and SYGVKD. Losses at the gene ends were 10 bases for V and 10 bases for J; bases not matched to a gene: 16.

The clonotype was recovered from a woman aged 35 to 49 with Graves' hyperthyroidism. The rearrangement links TRBV10-3 to TRBJ2-3; 8 bases line up with TRBD1. Sequencing input: blood. CDR3 amino acids: CATRTGPASGAQYF. DNA of the CDR3: TGTGCCACTCGGACAGGGCCCGCCAGTGGCGCGCAGTATTTT.